This entry describes one T cell receptor (beta chain). Alongside a J-beta primer mix, a sample-barcoded 5' primer served in a second PCR lasting about 7 to 11 cycles. TCRdb processed the 5' RACE reads anew with MiXCR; each CDR3 protein has one entry. The table has more than 1,000,000 distinct CDR3 sequences, around 27% seen once. V lost 7 bases, J lost 4 bases, and 19 bases lay in between. Germline values: CDR1 SEHNR, CDR2 FQNEAQ (reference sequence). The CDR3 runs 15 residues. This sample stems from a study of blood T cells in healthy people across ages. The same data also contributed to another study, on T cells of mothers and their children. That work states: Donation was provided by three healthy Caucasian mothers along with their six children. Related and unrelated pairs show similar thymic shaping of TCR recombination output.

The source material was blood. This TCR derives from a girl aged 2 to 10 in good health. The J gene is TRBJ2-5, the V gene TRBV7-9, with D perhaps assigned TRBD1 or TRBD2 (5 bases each). This CDR3 is CASTFGDLAPETQYF. For the CDR3, the DNA is TGTGCCAGCACCTTCGGGGACCTCGCACCAGAGACCCAGTACTTC.